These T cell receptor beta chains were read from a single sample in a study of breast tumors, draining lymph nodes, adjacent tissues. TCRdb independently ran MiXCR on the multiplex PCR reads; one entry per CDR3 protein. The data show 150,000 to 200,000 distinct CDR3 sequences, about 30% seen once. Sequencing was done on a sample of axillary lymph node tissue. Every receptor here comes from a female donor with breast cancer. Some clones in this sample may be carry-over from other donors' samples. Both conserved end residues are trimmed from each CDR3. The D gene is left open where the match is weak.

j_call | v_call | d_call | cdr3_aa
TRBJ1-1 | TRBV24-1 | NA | ATSDLGIEAF
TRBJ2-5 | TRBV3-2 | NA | ASSPPTSGRALATQY
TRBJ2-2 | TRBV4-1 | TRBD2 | ASSPSAGGLIGELF
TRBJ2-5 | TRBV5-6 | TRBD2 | ASSFPLAGGKETQY
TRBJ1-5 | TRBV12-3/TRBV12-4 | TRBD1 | ASRGQGHQPQH
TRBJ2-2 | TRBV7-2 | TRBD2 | ASTLRTSGSYNEQF
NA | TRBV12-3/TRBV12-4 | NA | ASILGGDSDTQH
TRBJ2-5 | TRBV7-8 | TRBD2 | ASSLGTGTTRETQY
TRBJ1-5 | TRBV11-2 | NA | ASSLIGANQPQH
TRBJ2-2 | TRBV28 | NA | ASIRAGLNTGELL
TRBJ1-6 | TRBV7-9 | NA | ASSLQGNQSPLH
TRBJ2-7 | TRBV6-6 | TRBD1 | ASSYPDRGYEQY
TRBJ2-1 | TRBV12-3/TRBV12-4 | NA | ASSFYPVSWSDEQF
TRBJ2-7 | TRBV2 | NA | ASGGTAFSYEQY
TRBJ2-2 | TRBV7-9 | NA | ASSLESGELF
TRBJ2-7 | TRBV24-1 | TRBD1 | ATSDLPGGRQY
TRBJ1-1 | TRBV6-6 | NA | ASSLRGRNTEAF
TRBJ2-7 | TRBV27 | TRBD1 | ASSPWGTGRNEQY
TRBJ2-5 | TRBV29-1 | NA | SVSLGGETQY
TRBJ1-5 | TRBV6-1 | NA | ASSGLTGNNQPQH
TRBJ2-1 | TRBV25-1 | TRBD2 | ASIGLAGHNEQF
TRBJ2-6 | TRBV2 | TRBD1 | ASSRDRGNYGANVLT
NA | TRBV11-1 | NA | ASSTGTSSRTDTQH
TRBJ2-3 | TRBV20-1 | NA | SASLLAVRSDTQY